Below are 27 T cell receptor beta chains sequenced from a single sample in a study of blood T cell repertoires in COVID-19. TCRdb's copy holds only in-frame clones and misses some; the assay was immunoSEQ multiplex PCR. The table lists about 280,000 clones, less than 95% of them singletons. The material sequenced was PBMCs or T cells enriched from blood (not recorded which). The receptors were sampled from a man aged 35-49 years who had been exposed to COVID-19.

The chain carries TRBV27 and TRBJ2-7; D perhaps matches TRBD2 (5 bases). CDR1 is MNHEY, CDR2 SMNVEV, per germline (reference sequence). The CDR3 sequence is 14 residues long. The V and J ends lost 6 bases and 3 bases respectively, with 15 bases between them. Here the CDR3 reads CASRGASANYEQYF. CDR3 DNA: TGTGCCAGCAGGGGAGCGTCAGCCAACTACGAGCAGTACTTC.

The chain carries TRBV27 and TRBJ2-3; possible D gene TRBD2, 5 bases. Deletions cut 6 bases from V and 1 base from J, with 8 bases between. The CDR3 loop spans 13 amino acids. Germline CDR1 MNHEY, CDR2 SMNVEV (reference sequence). CDR3 in amino acids: CASRYSGTDTQYF. The CDR3 DNA follows: TGTGCCAGCAGGTATAGCGGCACAGATACGCAGTATTTT.

The chain links TRBV7-3 to TRBJ2-1; 10 bases are a match to TRBD2. Germline CDR1 and CDR2: SGHTA and FQGTGA. V lost 5 bases and J lost 6; bases outside the gene matches: 4. This CDR3 spans 14 amino acids. CDR3: CASSLAGAVNEQFF. The CDR3 bases are TGTGCCAGCAGCCTAGCGGGAGCTGTCAATGAGCAGTTCTTC.

The chain combines TRBV29-1 with TRBJ2-2; D is ambiguous. The ends were cut back, 3 bases at V and 0 bases at J, with 5 bases in the middle. The germline V gene has CDR1 SQVTM and CDR2 ANQGSEA. The CDR3 extends over 13 amino acids. The CDR3 DNA reads TGCAGCGTTGATGCGGCGAACACCGGGGAGCTGTTTTTT. Translating gives CSVDAANTGELFF.

The chain couples TRBV16 to TRBJ1-2; maybe TRBD1 (5 bases). Deletions cut 1 base from V and 3 bases from J, with 9 bases between. This CDR3 region has 14 residues. Germline CDR1 KGHSY, CDR2 FQNENV. CDR3 sequence reads: CASSQYLTDYGYTF. The CDR3 bases are TGTGCCAGCAGCCAATACCTGACAGACTATGGCTACACCTTC.

V usage is TRBV27 and J usage is TRBJ2-1, with 7 bases aligning to TRBD2. V lost 3 bases to trimming and J lost 7 bases; unmatched junction nucleotides: 18. CDR3 size: 18 residues. Germline V CDR1 and CDR2: MNHEY, SMNVEV (reference sequence). The CDR3 here is CASSFTGTTSLWGNEQFF. In DNA, the CDR3 is TGTGCCAGCAGTTTTACCGGGACTACCTCTCTCTGGGGAAATGAGCAGTTCTTC.

V usage is TRBV19 and J usage is TRBJ1-1; D is unresolved. The germline gives CDR1 LNHDA, CDR2 SQIVND (reference sequence). V shed 7 bases and J shed 1 base, with 7 bases lying between them. The CDR3 contains 12 residues. CDR3 amino acids: CASNRGNTEAFF. The CDR3 DNA is TGTGCCAGTAACCGGGGGAACACTGAAGCTTTCTTT.

This chain links TRBV4-3 with TRBJ2-3; 7 bases fit TRBD2. Looked up from germline, CDR1 is LGHNA and CDR2 is YSLEER. The V and J ends lost 0 bases and 7 bases, in that order; junction bases with no gene match: 10. The CDR3 is made up of 16 amino acids. The chain's CDR3 is CASSQDQAGVVYTQYF. The DNA for the CDR3 is TGCGCCAGCAGCCAAGATCAGGCGGGGGTGGTGTATACGCAGTATTTT.

V and J are TRBV19 and TRBJ1-2; a possible D gene is TRBD1 (5 bases). CDR3 length equals 14 residues. Per germline, CDR1 LNHDA and CDR2 SQIVND (reference sequence). With 5 bases removed from V and 3 bases from J, the gap between germline ends came to 13 bases. In DNA form, the CDR3 reads TGTGCCAGTAGTTCCTCCAACAGGCACTATGGCTACACCTTC. Protein product: CASSSSNRHYGYTF.

The V call is TRBV7-9, the J call TRBJ2-5; TRBD1 aligns across 9 bases. This CDR3 is 14 amino acids long. V lost 7 bases to trimming and J lost 2 bases; unmatched junction nucleotides: 5. CDR1 SEHNR and CDR2 FQNEAQ come from the germline V gene (reference sequence). The CDR3 sequence: CASMDGQGQETQYF. CDR3 nucleotides: TGTGCCAGCATGGACGGACAGGGGCAAGAGACCCAGTACTTC.

The chain combines TRBV18 with TRBJ2-2; 10 bases are shared with TRBD1. The germline V gene encodes CDR1 KGHSH and CDR2 LQKENI. Unmatched junction bases numbered 6, after V lost 3 bases and J lost 2 bases. CDR3 size: 17 residues. The CDR3 spells CASSPGQGLSNTGELFF. The CDR3, as DNA: TGTGCCAGCTCACCGGGACAGGGGCTGTCAAACACCGGGGAGCTGTTTTTT. The full variable domain, rest sourced from reference TRBV18 and TRBJ2-2, is NAGVMQNPRHLVRRRGQEARLRCSPMKGHSHVYWYRQLPEEGLKFMVYLQKENIIDESGMPKERFSAEFPKEGPSILRIQQVVRGDSAAYFCASSPGQGLSNTGELFFGEGSRLTVL.

This clone was recorded only once. The genes are TRBV11-3 and TRBJ2-1; weak D call: TRBD2 (6 bases). Looked up from germline, CDR1 is SGHNT and CDR2 is YENEEA. There are 13 residues in the CDR3. The V end was cut by 5 bases, the J end by 4 bases, with 9 bases between. The CDR3 reads CASSRDSYNEQFF. The CDR3 coding sequence is TGTGCCAGCAGCCGGGACTCGTACAATGAGCAGTTCTTC.

The V and J genes are TRBV7-8 and TRBJ2-1; D remains unclear. The CDR3 runs to 13 residues. Germline V CDR1 and CDR2: SGHVS, FQNEAQ. V lost 3 bases, J lost 1 base, and 4 bases lay in between. DNA for the CDR3: TGTGCCAGCAGCTTCGAGTCCTACAATGAGCAGTTCTTC. It codes for CASSFESYNEQFF.

The gene calls are TRBV7-3 and TRBJ2-7; a possible D gene is TRBD2 (6 bases). Trimming took 3 bases from V and 7 from J, leaving 13 bases between them. Germline V CDR1 and CDR2: SGHTA, FQGTGA. CDR3 length: 13 amino acids. The CDR3 region has the DNA TGTGCCAGCAGCTTCGGGGGTAACCAGGAGCAGTACTTC. The encoded protein is CASSFGGNQEQYF.

This chain uses TRBV6-5 with TRBJ1-2; no definite D call. Germline CDR1 is MNHEY and CDR2 is SVGAGI. This CDR3 region has 13 residues. Trimming cost V 1 base and J 7 bases, with 10 bases left between them. The CDR3 DNA reads as TGTGCCAGCAGTTACTTTCCGGGTGGTGGCTACACCTTC. This translates into CASSYFPGGGYTF.

The V call is TRBV19, the J call TRBJ2-2; a weak D match, TRBD2 (6 bases). Per the germline V gene, CDR1 is LNHDA and CDR2 is SQIVND (reference sequence). The V end lost 4 bases, the J end lost 1 base, and 10 bases lay between the germline ends. The CDR3 is made up of 15 amino acids. In nucleotides, the CDR3 is TGTGCCAGTAGTAAAGCGGGTCTGAACACCGGGGAGCTGTTTTTT. It is translated as CASSKAGLNTGELFF.

The chain uses TRBV6-2 or TRBV6-3 and TRBJ2-2; D is perhaps TRBD1 (6 bases). CDR1 and CDR2 from the germline V gene are MNHEY and SVGEGT. Trimming left V 5 bases short and J 4 bases short, with 14 bases between. The CDR3 is 15 amino acids. The CDR3 DNA follows: TGTGCCAGCAGTACAACAGGGTGGGGCACCGGGGAGCTGTTTTTT. Translating gives CASSTTGWGTGELFF.

The rearrangement links TRBV24-1 to TRBJ1-2, with 7 bases lining up with TRBD1. This CDR3 region has 13 residues. CDR1 KGHDR and CDR2 SFDVKD come from the germline V gene. Trimming at V came to 9 bases and at J to 2 bases, leaving 5 bases not matched to a gene. The CDR3 protein is CATSSTGNYGYTF. The CDR3 DNA reads TGTGCCACCTCGTCGACAGGGAACTATGGCTACACCTTC.

The chain joins TRBV11-3 to TRBJ1-2; D might be TRBD1 (5 bases). The CDR3 has 13 amino acids. CDR1 is SGHNT, CDR2 YENEEA, per germline. V lost 5 bases and J lost 2, with 9 bases in between. The CDR3 DNA reads TGTGCCAGCAGCGAGACAGCAAACTATGGCTACACCTTC. It yields the protein CASSETANYGYTF.

The chain has TRBV28 and TRBJ1-5, with D possibly matching TRBD1 (5 bases). The germline V and J ends were trimmed by 4 bases and 5 bases, with 9 bases remaining between them. This CDR3 has 13 amino acids. Germline assignment: CDR1 MDHEN and CDR2 SYDVKM. CDR3 sequence: CASSSGGDQPQHF. In DNA, the CDR3 is TGTGCCAGCAGTTCGGGGGGGGATCAGCCCCAGCATTTT.

The chain has TRBV5-1 and TRBJ2-7; weak D call: TRBD1 (6 bases). Looked up from germline, CDR1 is SGHRS and CDR2 is YFSETQ. The V end lost 2 bases, the J end lost 2 bases, and 11 bases lay between the germline ends. This CDR3 region has 14 residues. CDR3 region: CASSFSRGAYEQYF. CDR3 DNA sequence: TGCGCCAGCAGCTTTAGCAGGGGCGCCTACGAGCAGTACTTC.

The chain recombines TRBV9 with TRBJ1-2, with D hard to call. The CDR3 extends over 12 amino acids. Trimming took off 3 bases at V and 8 bases at J, with 11 bases between the two ends. CDR1 and CDR2 (germline): SGDLS, YYNGEE. The CDR3 region has the DNA TGTGCCAGCAGCGCCGGAGCGCTGGGCTACACCTTC. Translation gives CASSAGALGYTF.

The genes are TRBV5-4 and TRBJ2-3; 8 bases map to TRBD2. CDR3 length: 17 residues. Germline CDR1 is SGHNT and CDR2 is YYREEE (reference sequence). The junction had 9 bases not matched to a gene; V was cut back by 0 bases and J by 3 bases. The CDR3 loop reads CASSLAGTRLRTDTQYF. The DNA of the CDR3 is TGTGCCAGCAGCTTGGCCGGGACTAGGCTTCGGACAGATACGCAGTATTTT.

This chain connects TRBV30 to TRBJ1-2; TRBD1 aligns across 8 bases. V was pared by 1 base and J by 7 bases, with 23 bases of the junction left unmatched. This CDR3 is built from 19 residues. CDR1 is GTSNPN and CDR2 is SVGIG in the germline V gene (reference sequence). The CDR3 DNA reads as TGTGCCTGGAGTGCAATCCCAAGCAATTCTGACAGGGGACCGCGTGGCTACACCTTC. It translates to CAWSAIPSNSDRGPRGYTF.

The CDR3 DNA is TGTGCCAGCAGTGTGACCGACAGCCAGGGAGGCTATGGCTACACCTTC. Translated: CASSVTDSQGGYGYTF. The gene calls are TRBV6-1 and TRBJ1-2; weak D call: TRBD1 (5 bases). Trimming removed 4 bases at V and 4 bases at J, with 19 bases between. Per the germline V gene, CDR1 is MNHNS and CDR2 is SASEGT. The CDR3 runs 16 residues.

The J gene is TRBJ1-2, the V gene TRBV4-1; 7 bases line up with TRBD1. Germline lookup yields CDR1 MGHRA and CDR2 YSYEKL. This CDR3 contains 13 residues. The V gene end was trimmed by 6 bases and the J gene end by 7 bases; junction bases not matched to a gene: 8. The CDR3 reads CASSQGDAAGYTF. The CDR3 nucleotides are TGCGCCAGCAGTCAGGGGGACGCGGCTGGCTACACCTTC.

The chain joins TRBV2 to TRBJ1-2; the match to TRBD1 covers 7 bases. The ends lost 5 bases at V and 6 bases at J; junction bases unmatched: 6. This CDR3 is 13 amino acids long. From germline, CDR1 is SNHLY and CDR2 FYNNEI. CDR3 sequence reads: CASSLTGADGYTF. DNA for the CDR3: TGTGCCAGCAGTTTAACAGGGGCTGATGGCTACACCTTC.